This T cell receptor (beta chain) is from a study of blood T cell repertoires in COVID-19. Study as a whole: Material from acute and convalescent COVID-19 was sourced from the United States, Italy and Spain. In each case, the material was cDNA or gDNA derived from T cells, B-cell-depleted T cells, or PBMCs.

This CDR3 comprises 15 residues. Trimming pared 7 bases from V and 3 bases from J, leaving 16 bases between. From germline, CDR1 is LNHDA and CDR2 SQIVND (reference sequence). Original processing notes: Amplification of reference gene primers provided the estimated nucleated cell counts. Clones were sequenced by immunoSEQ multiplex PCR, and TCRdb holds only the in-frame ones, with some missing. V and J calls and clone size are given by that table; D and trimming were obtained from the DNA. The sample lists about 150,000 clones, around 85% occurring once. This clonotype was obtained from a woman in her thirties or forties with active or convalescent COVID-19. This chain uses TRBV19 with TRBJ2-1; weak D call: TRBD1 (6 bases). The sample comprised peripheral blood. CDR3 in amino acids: CASTSQGMGYNEQFF. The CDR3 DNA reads TGTGCCAGTACCTCACAGGGAATGGGCTACAATGAGCAGTTCTTC.